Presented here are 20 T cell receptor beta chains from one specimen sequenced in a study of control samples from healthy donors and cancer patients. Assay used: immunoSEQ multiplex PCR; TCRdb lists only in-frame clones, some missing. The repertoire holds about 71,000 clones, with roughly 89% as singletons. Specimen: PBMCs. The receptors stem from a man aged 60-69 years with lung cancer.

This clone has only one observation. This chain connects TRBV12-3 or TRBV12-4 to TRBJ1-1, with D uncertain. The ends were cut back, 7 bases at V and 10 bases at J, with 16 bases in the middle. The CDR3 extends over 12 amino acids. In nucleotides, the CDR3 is TGTGCCAGCACCCGCTCCCCAAGGGCAGCTTTCTTT. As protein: CASTRSPRAAFF.

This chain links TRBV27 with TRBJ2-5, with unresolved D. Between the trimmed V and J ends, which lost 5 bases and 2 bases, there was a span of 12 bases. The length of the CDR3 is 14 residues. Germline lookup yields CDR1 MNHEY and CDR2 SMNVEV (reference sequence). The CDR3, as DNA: TGTGCCAGCAGTCCCGAGACCAGACAAGAGACCCAGTACTTC. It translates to CASSPETRQETQYF.

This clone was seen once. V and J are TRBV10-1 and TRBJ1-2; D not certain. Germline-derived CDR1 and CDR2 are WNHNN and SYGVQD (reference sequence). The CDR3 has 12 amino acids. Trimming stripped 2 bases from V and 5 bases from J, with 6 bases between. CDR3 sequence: CASSEGRYGYTF. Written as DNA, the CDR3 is TGCGCCAGCAGTGAGGGGCGATATGGCTACACCTTC.

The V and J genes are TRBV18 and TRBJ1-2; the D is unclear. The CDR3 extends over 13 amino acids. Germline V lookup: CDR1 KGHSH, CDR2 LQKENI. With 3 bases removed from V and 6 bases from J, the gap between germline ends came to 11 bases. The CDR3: CASSPSGNDGYTF. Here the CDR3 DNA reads TGTGCCAGCTCACCTTCGGGGAACGATGGCTACACCTTC.

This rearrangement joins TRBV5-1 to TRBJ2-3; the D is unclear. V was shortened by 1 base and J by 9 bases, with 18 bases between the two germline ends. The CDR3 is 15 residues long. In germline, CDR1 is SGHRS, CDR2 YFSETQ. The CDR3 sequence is CASSLRENAPGTQYF. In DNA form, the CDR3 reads TGCGCCAGCAGCTTGAGGGAAAATGCCCCTGGGACGCAGTATTTT. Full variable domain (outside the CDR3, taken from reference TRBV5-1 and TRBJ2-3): KAGVTQTPRYLIKTRGQQVTLSCSPISGHRSVSWYQQTPGQGLQFLFEYFSETQRNKGNFPGRFSGRQFSNSRSEMNVSTLELGDSALYLCASSLRENAPGTQYFGPGTRLTVL.

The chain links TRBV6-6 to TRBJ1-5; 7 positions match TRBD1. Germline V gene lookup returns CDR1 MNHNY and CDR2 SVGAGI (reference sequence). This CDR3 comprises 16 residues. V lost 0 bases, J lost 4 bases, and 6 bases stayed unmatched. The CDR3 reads CASSYSGDSYNQPQHF. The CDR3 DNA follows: TGTGCCAGCAGTTACTCTGGGGACAGTTATAATCAGCCCCAGCATTTT.

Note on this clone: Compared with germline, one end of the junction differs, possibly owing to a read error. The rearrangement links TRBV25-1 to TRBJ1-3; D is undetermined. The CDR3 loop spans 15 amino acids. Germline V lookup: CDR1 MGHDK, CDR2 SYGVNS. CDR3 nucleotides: TGTGCCGGCAGTGAATCGAAGGGAAATGGAAACACCATATATTTT. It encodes CAGSESKGNGNTIYF.

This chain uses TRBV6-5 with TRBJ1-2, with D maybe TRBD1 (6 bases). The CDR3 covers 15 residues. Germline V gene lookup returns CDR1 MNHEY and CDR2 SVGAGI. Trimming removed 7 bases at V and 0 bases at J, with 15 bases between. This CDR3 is CASNSRDISNYGYTF. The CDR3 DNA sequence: TGTGCCAGCAATTCCCGGGACATCTCTAACTATGGCTACACCTTC.

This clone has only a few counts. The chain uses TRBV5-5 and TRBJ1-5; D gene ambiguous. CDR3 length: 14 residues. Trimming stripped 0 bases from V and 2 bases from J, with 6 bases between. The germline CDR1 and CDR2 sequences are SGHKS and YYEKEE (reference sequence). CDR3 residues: CASSLAWGNQPQHF. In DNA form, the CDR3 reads TGTGCCAGCAGCTTGGCGTGGGGCAATCAGCCCCAGCATTTT.

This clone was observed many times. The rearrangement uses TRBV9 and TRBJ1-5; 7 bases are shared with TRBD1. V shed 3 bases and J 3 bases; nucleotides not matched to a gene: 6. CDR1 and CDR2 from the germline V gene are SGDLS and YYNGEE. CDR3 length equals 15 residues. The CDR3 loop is CASSATGSNNQPQHF. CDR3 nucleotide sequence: TGTGCCAGCAGCGCGACAGGGTCTAACAATCAGCCCCAGCATTTT.

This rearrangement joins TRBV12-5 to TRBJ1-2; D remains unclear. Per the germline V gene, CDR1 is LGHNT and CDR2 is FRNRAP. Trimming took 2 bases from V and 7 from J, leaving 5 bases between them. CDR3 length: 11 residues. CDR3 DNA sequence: TGTGCTAGTGGTTTGTTGGCTGGCTACACCTTC. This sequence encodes CASGLLAGYTF.

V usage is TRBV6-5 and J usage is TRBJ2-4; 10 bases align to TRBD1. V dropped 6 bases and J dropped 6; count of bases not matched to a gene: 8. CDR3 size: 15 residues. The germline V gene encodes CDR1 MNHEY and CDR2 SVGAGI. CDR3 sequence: CASRPGQGLPNIQYF. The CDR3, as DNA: TGTGCCAGCAGACCGGGACAGGGGCTCCCAAACATTCAGTACTTC.

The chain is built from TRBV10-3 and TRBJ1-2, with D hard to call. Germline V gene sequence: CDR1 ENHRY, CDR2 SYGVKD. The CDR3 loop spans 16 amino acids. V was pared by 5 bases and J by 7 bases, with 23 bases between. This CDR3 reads CAISSTLPRDQLGYTF. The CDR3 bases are TGTGCCATCAGTAGCACGCTCCCTAGGGATCAGCTTGGCTACACCTTC.

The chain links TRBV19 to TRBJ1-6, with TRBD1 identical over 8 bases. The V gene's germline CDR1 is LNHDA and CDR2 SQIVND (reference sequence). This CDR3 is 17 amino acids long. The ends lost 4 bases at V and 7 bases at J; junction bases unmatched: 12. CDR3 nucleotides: TGTGCCAGTAGTACCGCGTTTACAGGGGGTAGAAATTCACCCCTCCACTTT. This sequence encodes CASSTAFTGGRNSPLHF.

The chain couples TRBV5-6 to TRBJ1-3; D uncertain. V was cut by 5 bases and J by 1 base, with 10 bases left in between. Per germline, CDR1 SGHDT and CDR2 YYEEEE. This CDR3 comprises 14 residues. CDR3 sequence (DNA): TGTGCCAGCAGTCGCTACAGATCTGGAAACACCATATATTTT. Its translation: CASSRYRSGNTIYF.

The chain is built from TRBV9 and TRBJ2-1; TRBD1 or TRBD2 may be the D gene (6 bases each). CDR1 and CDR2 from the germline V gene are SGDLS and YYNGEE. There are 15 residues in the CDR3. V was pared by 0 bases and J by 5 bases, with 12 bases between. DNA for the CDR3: TGTGCCAGCAGCGTAGCGGGGGCAAGGGACAATGAGCAGTTCTTC. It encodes CASSVAGARDNEQFF.

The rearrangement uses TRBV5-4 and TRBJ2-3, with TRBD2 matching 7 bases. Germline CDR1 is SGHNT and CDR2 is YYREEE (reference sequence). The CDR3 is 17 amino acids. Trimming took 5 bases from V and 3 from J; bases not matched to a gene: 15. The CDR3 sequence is CASSPRLANRETDTQYF. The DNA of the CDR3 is TGTGCCAGCAGTCCACGACTAGCCAATAGGGAGACAGATACGCAGTATTTT. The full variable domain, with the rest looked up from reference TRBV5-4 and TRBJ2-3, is ETGVTQSPTHLIKTRGQQVTLRCSSQSGHNTVSWYQQALGQGPQFIFQYYREEENGRGNFPPRFSGLQFPNYSSELNVNALELDDSALYLCASSPRLANRETDTQYFGPGTRLTVL.

CDR3 DNA sequence: TGTGCCAGCAGCTTAGTCTGGGGGGCAGGGTTTCGGAACACTGAAGCTTTCTTT. Translation: CASSLVWGAGFRNTEAFF. The V call is TRBV7-9, the J call TRBJ1-1; D is perhaps TRBD1 (6 bases). Trimming took 1 base from V and 1 from J, leaving 19 bases between them. This CDR3 is 18 amino acids long. The germline V gene encodes CDR1 SEHNR and CDR2 FQNEAQ (reference sequence).

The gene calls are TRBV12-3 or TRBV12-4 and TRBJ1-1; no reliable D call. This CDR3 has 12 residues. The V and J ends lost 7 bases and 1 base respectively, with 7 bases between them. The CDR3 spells CASTGTNTEAFF. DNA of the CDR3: TGTGCCAGCACCGGCACGAACACTGAAGCTTTCTTT.

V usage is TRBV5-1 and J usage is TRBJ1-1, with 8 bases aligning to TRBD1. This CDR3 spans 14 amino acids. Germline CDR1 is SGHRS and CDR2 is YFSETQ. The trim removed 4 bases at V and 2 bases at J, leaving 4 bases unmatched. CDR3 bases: TGCGCCAGCAGCAAGACAGGGGACAACACTGAAGCTTTCTTT. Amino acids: CASSKTGDNTEAFF.